Presented here are 30 T cell receptor beta chains from one specimen sequenced in a study of blood T cells in healthy people across ages. Using a J-beta primer mix together with a sample-barcoded 5' primer, a second PCR was run for about 6 to 11 cycles. Via MiXCR, TCRdb re-called the 5' RACE reads, giving one row per CDR3 protein. The sample lists about 510,000 distinct CDR3 sequences, roughly a quarter seen once, with about 3.9% in the top ten. The sample was also linked to a second study, of T cells of mothers and their children.

The sample was blood. These receptors were collected from a boy under 10 years old in good health.

The V call is TRBV2, the J call TRBJ2-2, with D unclear. CDR1 and CDR2 (germline): SNHLY, FYNNEI. The CDR3 covers 13 residues. Trimming cost V 2 bases and J 7 bases, with 8 bases left between them. The CDR3 DNA is TGTGCCAGCAGTGAACTACAGAGCGGGGAGCTGTTTTTT. Translating it yields CASSELQSGELFF. The full variable domain, rest sourced from reference TRBV2 and TRBJ2-2, is EPEVTQTPSHQVTQMGQEVILRCVPISNHLYFYWYRQILGQKVEFLVSFYNNEISEKSEIFDDQFSVERPDGSNFTLKIRSTKLEDSAMYFCASSELQSGELFFGEGSRLTVL.

This clonotype was seen only a few times. The J gene is TRBJ2-1, the V gene TRBV6-1, with D uncertain. Germline V gene data show CDR1 as MNHNS and CDR2 as SASEGT. The CDR3 has 12 residues. V lost 5 bases, J lost 4 bases, and 6 bases lay in between. This chain's CDR3 is CASSTNYNEQFF. CDR3 nucleotide sequence: TGTGCCAGCAGTACAAATTACAATGAGCAGTTCTTC.

J is TRBJ2-5 and V is TRBV14, with 8 bases matching TRBD1. Losses at the gene ends were 6 bases for V and 9 bases for J; bases not matched to a gene: 12. Germline lookup yields CDR1 SGHDN and CDR2 FVKESK. The CDR3 consists of 14 residues. CDR3 bases: TGTGCCAGCAGTGACCGGGACAGGAGGGGGGCCCAGTACTTC. Its translation is CASSDRDRRGAQYF. Complete variable domain (other parts from reference TRBV14 and TRBJ2-5): EAGVTQFPSHSVIEKGQTVTLRCDPISGHDNLYWYRRVMGKEIKFLLHFVKESKQDESGMPNNRFLAERTGGTYSTLKVQPAELEDSGVYFCASSDRDRRGAQYFGPGTRLLVL.

This chain connects TRBV11-2 to TRBJ1-2, with D hard to call. CDR1 is SGHAT, CDR2 FQNNGV, per germline. V lost 5 bases and J lost 6, with 16 bases in between. The CDR3 totals 14 residues. The CDR3 nucleotides are TGTGCCAGCAGCCCGACGCAAGGGTCCAATGGCTACACCTTC. Its translation is CASSPTQGSNGYTF.

The chain has TRBV4-3 and TRBJ2-7; 8 nucleotides match TRBD2. Germline V gene lookup returns CDR1 LGHNA and CDR2 YSLEER. The CDR3 spans 14 residues. J was trimmed by 6 bases and V by 7 bases; bases with no gene match: 11. The CDR3 DNA is TGCGCCAGCACCCCCGGGACTAGTAGCTCCGAGCAGTACTTC. Its protein is CASTPGTSSSEQYF.

With respect to this clonotype: An end of the junction differs from the germline gene, which may be a read error. The chain couples TRBV9 to TRBJ1-5; D call uncertain. The CDR3 is 14 residues long. The V gene's germline CDR1 is SGDLS and CDR2 YYNGEE. The DNA of the CDR3 is TGCGCCAGCAGGTTTCCAGGCGGCAATCAGCCCCAGCATTTT. The encoded protein is CASRFPGGNQPQHF.

This chain uses TRBV18 with TRBJ2-1; TRBD1 matches at 8 bases. With the DNA end fitting TRBJ2-5 better, the J assignment may be wrong. Per the germline V gene, CDR1 is KGHSH and CDR2 is LQKENI. There are 14 residues in the CDR3. CDR3 bases: TGTGCCAGCTCACCCTCGGGACAGGCAGAGACCCAGTACTTC. Protein: CASSPSGQAETQYF.

This chain connects TRBV6-2 or TRBV6-3 to TRBJ2-7, with TRBD1 matching 8 bases. The junction had 11 bases not matched to a gene; V was cut back by 5 bases and J by 5 bases. CDR1 is MNHEY and CDR2 is SVGEGT in the germline V gene. The CDR3 is made up of 15 amino acids. CDR3 coding DNA: TGTGCCAGCAGTCAGGACAGGGAAGGTAGCGACGAGCAGTACTTC. The encoded protein is CASSQDREGSDEQYF.

Note on this clonotype: A much larger clonotype is one base distant, so this may be a read error. This sequence joins TRBV20-1 and TRBJ1-1; D remains unclear. CDR1 is DFQATT and CDR2 is SNEGSKA in the germline V gene (reference sequence). V lost 1 base to trimming and J lost 7 bases, with 13 bases between them. The CDR3 runs to 13 residues. CDR3 nucleotide sequence: TGCAGTGCTAGAGGGAGACAAGGCCATGAAGCTTTCTTT. As protein: CSARGRQGHEAFF.

V usage is TRBV5-1 and J usage is TRBJ2-3, with 7 bases aligning to TRBD1. V was pared by 0 bases and J by 6 bases, with 10 bases of the junction left unmatched. This CDR3 region has 16 residues. CDR1 SGHRS and CDR2 YFSETQ come from the germline V gene. The CDR3 loop reads CASSLGGTEPRDTQYF. DNA for the CDR3: TGCGCCAGCAGCTTGGGAGGGACAGAACCAAGGGATACGCAGTATTTT.

J is TRBJ2-1 and V is TRBV7-9, with TRBD2 matching 10 bases. The DNA end lines up better with TRBJ2-7; the J call may be wrong. The CDR3 spans 16 residues. In germline, CDR1 is SEHNR, CDR2 FQNEAQ (reference sequence). The CDR3 nucleotides are TGTGCCAGCAGCTTAGCACGCGTTACTAGCGGGATCGAGCAGTACTTC. It specifies CASSLARVTSGIEQYF.

This clonotype was counted a few times. V gene TRBV15 combines with J gene TRBJ1-4; 7 bases are shared with TRBD1. After removal of 8 bases from V and 8 bases from J, the junction contained 14 bases not matched to a gene. The CDR3 has 15 residues. The V gene's germline CDR1 is LNHNV and CDR2 YYDKDF (reference sequence). CDR3 protein: CATVHNQGGSEKLFF. CDR3 DNA: TGTGCCACCGTACACAACCAGGGGGGCAGCGAAAAACTGTTTTTT.

The chain employs TRBV29-1 and TRBJ2-7, with a possible D match to TRBD1 (7 bases). The CDR3 extends over 10 amino acids. Germline CDR1 is SQVTM and CDR2 is ANQGSEA. Trimming took off 5 bases at V and 6 bases at J, with 8 bases between the two ends. The CDR3 DNA sequence: TGCAGCGTTCAGGGGGGCGAGCAGTACTTC. Translated: CSVQGGEQYF.

This clonotype was detected a few times. The CDR3 spells CASRVQDIGKLFF. The CDR3 region has the DNA TGTGCCAGCAGGGTACAGGACATTGGGAAACTGTTTTTT. The rearrangement joins TRBV12-3 or TRBV12-4 to TRBJ1-4; D might be TRBD1 (5 bases). The CDR3 has 13 residues. V was clipped by 6 bases and J by 11 bases, with 16 bases between them.

This clonotype appeared a few times. A clone one base away is much larger, so this may be a read error. The chain has TRBV5-1 and TRBJ1-5; TRBD1 aligns across 8 bases. CDR3 length: 17 amino acids. Germline lookup yields CDR1 SGHRS and CDR2 YFSETQ. J gave up 2 bases and V 4 bases, and 11 bases lay outside the gene matches. As DNA, the CDR3 is TGCGCCAGCAGCACGGACAGGGCGGGTCAGGGCAATCAGCCCCAGCATTTT. This gives the protein CASSTDRAGQGNQPQHF.

This clonotype was detected a few times. The chain carries TRBV10-3 and TRBJ2-3; 10 bases fit TRBD2. The ends lost 3 bases at V and 0 bases at J; junction bases unmatched: 3. CDR1 is ENHRY and CDR2 is SYGVKD in the germline V gene. The CDR3 length is 16 residues. The CDR3 nucleotides read TGTGCCATCAGTGAAACTAGCGGGACGAGCACAGATACGCAGTATTTT. It yields the protein CAISETSGTSTDTQYF.

The chain links TRBV20-1 to TRBJ1-1; 10 nucleotides agree with TRBD1. Germline V gene lookup returns CDR1 DFQATT and CDR2 SNEGSKA (reference sequence). V was pared by 5 bases and J by 11 bases, with 11 bases of the junction left unmatched. The CDR3 runs to 13 residues. CDR3 loop: CSAESTGGPFAFF. The CDR3 DNA is TGCAGTGCTGAGTCGACAGGGGGCCCGTTTGCTTTCTTT.

The V call is TRBV3-1, the J call TRBJ2-5, with a weak D call TRBD2 (6 bases). Deletions cut 4 bases from V and 5 bases from J, with 23 bases between. The CDR3 totals 17 residues. Germline CDR1 and CDR2: LGHDT and YNNKEL (reference sequence). The CDR3 bases are TGTGCCAGCAGCCGAACCGCGGGGTCGGCAGTTAGGGAGACCCAGTACTTC. Its translation is CASSRTAGSAVRETQYF.

The chain is built from TRBV7-9 and TRBJ2-3, with 8 positions matching TRBD2. CDR3 length: 15 residues. V was clipped by 4 bases and J by 2 bases; unmatched bases: 5. Germline CDR1 reads SEHNR; CDR2 reads FQNEAQ (reference sequence). The CDR3 spells CASSSSAGATDTQYF. CDR3 sequence (DNA): TGTGCCAGCAGCTCCTCAGCGGGAGCCACAGATACGCAGTATTTT.

This clonotype has more than one count but fewer than ten. This chain uses TRBV21-1 with TRBJ1-1; TRBD1, the D gene given by the table, was not confirmed from the DNA. TRBV21-1 is a pseudogene segment. This CDR3 is built from 16 residues. DNA for the CDR3: TGTGCCAGCAGCAAAGAGGGGACAGGGGAAGGCACTGAAGCTTTCTTT. Translating it yields CASSKEGTGEGTEAFF.

The chain is built from TRBV7-4 and TRBJ2-5; D remains ambiguous. The V end was cut by 6 bases, the J end by 2 bases, with 16 bases between. The germline V gene has CDR1 SGHVT and CDR2 SQSDAQ. This CDR3 is 15 amino acids long. The CDR3 DNA follows: TGTGCCAGCAGTTACTCCTCAGGAGTACAAGAGACCCAGTACTTC. Residues: CASSYSSGVQETQYF.

This clonotype was detected a few times. The chain combines TRBV29-1 with TRBJ1-1, with D unresolved. Germline-derived CDR1 and CDR2 are SQVTM and ANQGSEA. V lost 6 bases to trimming and J lost 4 bases, with 12 bases between them. This CDR3 is built from 12 residues. The CDR3 DNA reads TGCAGCGTATTCAGTGTGGCCACTGAAGCTTTCTTT. The encoded protein is CSVFSVATEAFF.

This chain joins TRBV9 and TRBJ2-7, with 8 bases aligning to TRBD2. The germline CDR1 and CDR2 sequences are SGDLS and YYNGEE. This CDR3 is 16 amino acids long. Germline trimming cut 0 bases from V and 2 bases from J; bases unmatched to any gene: 7. The CDR3 sequence: CASSVGISGETYEQYF. The CDR3 nucleotides are TGTGCCAGCAGCGTAGGGATTAGCGGGGAAACCTACGAGCAGTACTTC. The variable domain in full, completed from reference TRBV9 and TRBJ2-7, reads DSGVTQTPKHLITATGQRVTLRCSPRSGDLSVYWYQQSLDQGLQFLIQYYNGEERAKGNILERFSAQQFPDLHSELNLSSLELGDSALYFCASSVGISGETYEQYFGPGTRLTVT.

The rearrangement links TRBV7-9 to TRBJ1-1, with D possibly being TRBD1 (5 bases). Germline V CDR1 and CDR2: SEHNR, FQNEAQ (reference sequence). The CDR3 totals 17 residues. V was shortened by 0 bases and J by 6 bases, with 20 bases between the two germline ends. The CDR3: CASSLAGVAVGLAEAFF. CDR3 sequence (DNA): TGTGCCAGCAGCTTAGCGGGGGTGGCGGTCGGACTCGCTGAAGCTTTCTTT. The full variable domain, its missing parts supplied by reference TRBV7-9 and TRBJ1-1, is DTGVSQNPRHKITKRGQNVTFRCDPISEHNRLYWYRQTLGQGPEFLTYFQNEAQLEKSRLLSDRFSAERPKGSFSTLEIQRTEQGDSAMYLCASSLAGVAVGLAEAFFGQGTRLTVV.

Note on this clonotype: One junction end disagrees with the germline gene, perhaps due to a read error. The chain uses TRBV30 and TRBJ1-3; a weak D match, TRBD1 (5 bases). Germline V gene lookup returns CDR1 GTSNPN and CDR2 SVGIG (reference sequence). This CDR3 has 13 amino acids. CDR3 region: CAWSDPPQQDIHF. CDR3 in DNA: TGTGCCTGGAGTGACCCTCCCCAACAGGACATACATTTT.

The table lists this clonotype with many counts. This chain connects TRBV9 to TRBJ2-5; D is perhaps TRBD2 (6 bases). The end of the DNA fits TRBJ2-1 better, so the J call may be wrong. This CDR3 region has 14 residues. The germline gives CDR1 SGDLS, CDR2 YYNGEE. The CDR3 spells CASSAGGLARLQFF. In DNA, the CDR3 is TGTGCCAGCAGCGCCGGAGGGCTAGCCCGCCTCCAGTTCTTC.

The CDR3 spells CASSPGTGLDTEAFF. The DNA for the CDR3 is TGTGCCAGCAGCCCCGGGACAGGGTTGGACACTGAAGCTTTCTTT. This chain links TRBV7-9 with TRBJ1-1, with 9 nucleotides matching TRBD1. The V gene end was trimmed by 5 bases and the J gene end by 3 bases; junction bases not matched to a gene: 7. Germline V gene sequence: CDR1 SEHNR, CDR2 FQNEAQ (reference sequence). This CDR3 has 15 amino acids.

This clonotype was picked up a small number of times. The genes are TRBV11-2 and TRBJ1-3; no clear D gene. The ends were cut back, 1 base at V and 0 bases at J, with 4 bases in the middle. The CDR3 length is 14 residues. Germline V gene data show CDR1 as SGHAT and CDR2 as FQNNGV. CDR3 coding DNA: TGTGCCAGCAGCTTAGCCATCTCTGGAAACACCATATATTTT. Encoded protein: CASSLAISGNTIYF.

This chain connects TRBV24-1 to TRBJ2-7; 7 nucleotides agree with TRBD2. CDR1 and CDR2 from the germline V gene are KGHDR and SFDVKD. This CDR3 region has 11 residues. The trim removed 12 bases at V and 3 bases at J, leaving 4 bases unmatched. The CDR3 region has the DNA TGTGCCCCCCGGGGGGTCTACGAGCAGTACTTC. Its translation is CAPRGVYEQYF.

This clonotype has more than one count but fewer than ten. This chain connects TRBV9 to TRBJ2-7; the match to TRBD2 covers 10 bases. CDR3 size: 15 residues. Per germline, CDR1 SGDLS and CDR2 YYNGEE. Unmatched junction bases numbered 5, after V lost 4 bases and J lost 1 base. DNA for the CDR3: TGTGCCAGCAGCCGACTAGCGGGCGAATCCTACGAGCAGTACTTC. Encoded protein: CASSRLAGESYEQYF.